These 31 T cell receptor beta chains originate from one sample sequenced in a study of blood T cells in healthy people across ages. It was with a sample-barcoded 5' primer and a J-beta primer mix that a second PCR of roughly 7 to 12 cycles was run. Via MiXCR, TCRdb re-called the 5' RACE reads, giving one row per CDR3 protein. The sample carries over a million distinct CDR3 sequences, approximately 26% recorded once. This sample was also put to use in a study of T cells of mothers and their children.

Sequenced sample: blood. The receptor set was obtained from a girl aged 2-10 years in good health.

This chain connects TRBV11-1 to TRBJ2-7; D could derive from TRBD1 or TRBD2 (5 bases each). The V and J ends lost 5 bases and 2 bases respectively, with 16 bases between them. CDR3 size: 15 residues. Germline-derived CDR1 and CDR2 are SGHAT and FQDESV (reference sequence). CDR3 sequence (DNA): TGTGCCAGCAGCCTGGGACCTAACATTCCCTACGAGCAGTACTTC. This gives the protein CASSLGPNIPYEQYF.

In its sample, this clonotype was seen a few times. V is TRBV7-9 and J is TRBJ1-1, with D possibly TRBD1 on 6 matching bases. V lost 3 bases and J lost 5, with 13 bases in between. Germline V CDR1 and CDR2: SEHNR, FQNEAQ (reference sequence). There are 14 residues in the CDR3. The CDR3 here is CASSFLTGATEAFF. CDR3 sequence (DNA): TGTGCCAGCAGCTTTCTGACAGGAGCGACTGAAGCTTTCTTT. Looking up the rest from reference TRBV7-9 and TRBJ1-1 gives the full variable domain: DTGVSQNPRHKITKRGQNVTFRCDPISEHNRLYWYRQTLGQGPEFLTYFQNEAQLEKSRLLSDRFSAERPKGSFSTLEIQRTEQGDSAMYLCASSFLTGATEAFFGQGTRLTVV.

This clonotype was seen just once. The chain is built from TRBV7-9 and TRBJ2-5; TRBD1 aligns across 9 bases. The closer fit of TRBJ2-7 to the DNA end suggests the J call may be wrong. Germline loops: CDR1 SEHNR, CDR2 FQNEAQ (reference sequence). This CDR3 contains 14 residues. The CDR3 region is CASSSGTGYNEQYF. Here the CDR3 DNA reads TGTGCCAGCAGCTCCGGGACAGGGTACAACGAGCAGTACTTC.

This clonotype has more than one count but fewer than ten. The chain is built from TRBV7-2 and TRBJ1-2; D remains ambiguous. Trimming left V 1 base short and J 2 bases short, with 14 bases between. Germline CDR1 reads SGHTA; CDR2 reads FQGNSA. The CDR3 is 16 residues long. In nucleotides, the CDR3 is TGTGCCAGCAGCTTAGGCAGTCCCCACGGGAACTATGGCTACACCTTC. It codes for CASSLGSPHGNYGYTF.

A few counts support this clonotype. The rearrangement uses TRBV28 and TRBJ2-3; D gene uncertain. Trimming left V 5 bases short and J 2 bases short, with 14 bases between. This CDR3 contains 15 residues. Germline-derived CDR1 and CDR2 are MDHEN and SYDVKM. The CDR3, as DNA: TGTGCCAGCAGTCCGAGTTGGGCCCCCACAGATACGCAGTATTTT. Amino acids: CASSPSWAPTDTQYF.

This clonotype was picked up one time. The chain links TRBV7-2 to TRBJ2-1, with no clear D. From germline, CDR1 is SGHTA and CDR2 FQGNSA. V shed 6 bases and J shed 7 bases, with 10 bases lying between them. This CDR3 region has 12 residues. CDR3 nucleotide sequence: TGTGCCAGCAGTACCGACGTAAATGAGCAGTTCTTC. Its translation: CASSTDVNEQFF.

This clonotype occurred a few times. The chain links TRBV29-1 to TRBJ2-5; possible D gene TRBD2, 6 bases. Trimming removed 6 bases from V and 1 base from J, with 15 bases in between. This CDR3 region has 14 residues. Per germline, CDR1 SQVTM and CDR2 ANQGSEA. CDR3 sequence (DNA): TGCAGCGTCCGCCAGGGACTGTTCCAAGAGACCCAGTACTTC. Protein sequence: CSVRQGLFQETQYF.

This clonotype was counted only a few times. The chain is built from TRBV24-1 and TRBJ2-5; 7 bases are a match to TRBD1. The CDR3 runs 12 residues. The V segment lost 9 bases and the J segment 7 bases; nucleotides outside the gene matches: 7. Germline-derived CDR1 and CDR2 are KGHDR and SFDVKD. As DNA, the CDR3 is TGTGCCACCGGGACAGACCTTGGGACCCAGTACTTC. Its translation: CATGTDLGTQYF.

In DNA form, the CDR3 reads TGTGCCAGCAGCCGGTACCCCTACAATGAGCAGTTCTTC. Its translation: CASSRYPYNEQFF. The V gene is TRBV14, the J gene TRBJ2-1, with no clear D. Deletions cut 4 bases from V and 2 bases from J, with 6 bases between. Germline V gives CDR1 SGHDN, CDR2 FVKESK. The CDR3 is 13 amino acids. The full variable domain, completed using reference TRBV14 and TRBJ2-1, is EAGVTQFPSHSVIEKGQTVTLRCDPISGHDNLYWYRRVMGKEIKFLLHFVKESKQDESGMPNNRFLAERTGGTYSTLKVQPAELEDSGVYFCASSRYPYNEQFFGPGTRLTVL.

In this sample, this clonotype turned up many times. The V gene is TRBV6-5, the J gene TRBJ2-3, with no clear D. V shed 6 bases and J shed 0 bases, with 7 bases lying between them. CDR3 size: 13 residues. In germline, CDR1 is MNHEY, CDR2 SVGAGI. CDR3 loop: CASSRASTDTQYF. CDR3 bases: TGTGCCAGCAGCCGCGCGAGCACAGATACGCAGTATTTT.

The CDR3 spells CAIPGPIQETQYF. The CDR3 DNA is TGTGCCATCCCGGGGCCAATTCAAGAGACCCAGTACTTC. The chain employs TRBV15 and TRBJ2-5; D tentatively reads TRBD1 or TRBD2 (5 bases each). Germline assignment: CDR1 LNHNV and CDR2 YYDKDF (reference sequence). The CDR3 is 13 amino acids. V was shortened by 10 bases and J by 2 bases, with 14 bases between the two germline ends.

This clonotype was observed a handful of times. The CDR3 nucleotides are TGCAGCGTTGAAAATCCGGACAGAGACTACGAGCAGTACTTC. The encoded protein is CSVENPDRDYEQYF. The genes are TRBV29-1 and TRBJ2-5; tentatively, D is TRBD1 (6 bases). The J call is doubtful: the DNA matches TRBJ2-7 better. The CDR3 contains 14 residues. The germline gives CDR1 SQVTM, CDR2 ANQGSEA.

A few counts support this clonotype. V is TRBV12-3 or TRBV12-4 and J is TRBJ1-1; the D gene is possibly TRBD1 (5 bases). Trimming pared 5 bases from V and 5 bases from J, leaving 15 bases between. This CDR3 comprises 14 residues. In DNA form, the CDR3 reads TGTGCCAGCAGTCTTAAAGGGGATGGGACTGAAGCTTTCTTT. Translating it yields CASSLKGDGTEAFF.

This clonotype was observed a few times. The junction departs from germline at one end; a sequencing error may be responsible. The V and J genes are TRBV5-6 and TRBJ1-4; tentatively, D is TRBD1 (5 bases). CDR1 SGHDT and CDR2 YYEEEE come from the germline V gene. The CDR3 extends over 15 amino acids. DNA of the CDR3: TGTGCCAGCAGTTTGGACAACCCAGGGAGTGAAAAACTGTTTTTT. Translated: CASSLDNPGSEKLFF.

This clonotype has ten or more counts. In DNA, the CDR3 is TGCGCCAGCAGTGTTCCCTCAGGGGTATGGCAAGAGACCCAGTACTTC. The encoded protein is CASSVPSGVWQETQYF. The chain recombines TRBV10-2 with TRBJ2-5; D may be TRBD1 (6 bases). The germline V gene has CDR1 WSHSY and CDR2 SAAADI. This CDR3 is 16 amino acids long. V lost 4 bases to trimming and J lost 2 bases, with 17 bases between them.

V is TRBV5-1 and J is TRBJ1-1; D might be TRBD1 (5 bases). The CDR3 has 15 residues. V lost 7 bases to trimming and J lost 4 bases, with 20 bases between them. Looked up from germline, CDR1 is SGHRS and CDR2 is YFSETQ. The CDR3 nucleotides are TGCGCCAGCGGACTAGACGGGACTAGGGGCACTGAAGCTTTCTTT. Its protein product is CASGLDGTRGTEAFF. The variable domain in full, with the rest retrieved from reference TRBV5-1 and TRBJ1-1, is KAGVTQTPRYLIKTRGQQVTLSCSPISGHRSVSWYQQTPGQGLQFLFEYFSETQRNKGNFPGRFSGRQFSNSRSEMNVSTLELGDSALYLCASGLDGTRGTEAFFGQGTRLTVV.

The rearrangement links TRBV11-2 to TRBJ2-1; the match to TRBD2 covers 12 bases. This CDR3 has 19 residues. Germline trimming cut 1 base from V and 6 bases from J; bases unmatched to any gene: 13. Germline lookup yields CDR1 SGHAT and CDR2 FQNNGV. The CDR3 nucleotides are TGTGCCAGCAGCTTAGGTCTAGCGGGAGGGCCCGGAAAAATCAATGAGCAGTTCTTC. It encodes CASSLGLAGGPGKINEQFF.

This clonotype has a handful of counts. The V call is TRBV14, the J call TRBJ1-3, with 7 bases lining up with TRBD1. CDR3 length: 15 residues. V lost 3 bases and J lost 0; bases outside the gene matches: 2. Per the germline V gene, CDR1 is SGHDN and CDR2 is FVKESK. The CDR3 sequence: CASSHWDSSGNTIYF. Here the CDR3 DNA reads TGTGCCAGCAGCCATTGGGACAGCTCTGGAAACACCATATATTTT.

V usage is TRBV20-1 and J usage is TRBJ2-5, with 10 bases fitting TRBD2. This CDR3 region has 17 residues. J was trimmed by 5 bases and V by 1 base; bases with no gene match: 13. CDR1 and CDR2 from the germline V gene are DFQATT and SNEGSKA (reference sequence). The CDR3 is CSARAKGLAGVTETQYF. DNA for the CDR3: TGCAGTGCTAGAGCCAAGGGGCTAGCGGGAGTCACGGAGACCCAGTACTTC.

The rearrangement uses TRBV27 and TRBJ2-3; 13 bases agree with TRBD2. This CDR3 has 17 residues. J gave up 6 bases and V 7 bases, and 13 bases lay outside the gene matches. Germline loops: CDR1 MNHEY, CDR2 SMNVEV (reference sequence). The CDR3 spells CASTTTSGGSVVDTQYF. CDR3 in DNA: TGTGCCAGCACCACGACTAGCGGGGGGTCGGTAGTTGATACGCAGTATTTT.

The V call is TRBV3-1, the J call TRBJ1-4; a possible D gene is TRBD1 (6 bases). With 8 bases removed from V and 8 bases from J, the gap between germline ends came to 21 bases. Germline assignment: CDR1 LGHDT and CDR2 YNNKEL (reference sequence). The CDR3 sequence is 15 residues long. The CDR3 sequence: CASSGQPLEGEKLFF. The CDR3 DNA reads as TGTGCCAGCTCTGGACAGCCCCTGGAGGGGGAAAAACTGTTTTTT.

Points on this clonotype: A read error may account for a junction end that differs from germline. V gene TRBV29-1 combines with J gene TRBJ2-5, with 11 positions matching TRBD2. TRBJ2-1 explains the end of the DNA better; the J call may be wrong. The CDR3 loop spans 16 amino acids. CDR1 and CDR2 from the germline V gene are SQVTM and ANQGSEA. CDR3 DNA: TGCAGCGTTTATCCGTTGCTAGCGGGAGGTTACAATGGGCAGTTCTTC. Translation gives CSVYPLLAGGYNGQFF.

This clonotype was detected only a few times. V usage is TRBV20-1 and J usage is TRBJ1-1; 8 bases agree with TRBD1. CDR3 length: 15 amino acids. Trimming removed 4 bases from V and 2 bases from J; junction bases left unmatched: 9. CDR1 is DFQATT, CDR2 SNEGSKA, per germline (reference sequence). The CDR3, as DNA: TGCAGTGCTACCCGACAGGGGTGGGTCAACACTGAAGCTTTCTTT. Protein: CSATRQGWVNTEAFF.

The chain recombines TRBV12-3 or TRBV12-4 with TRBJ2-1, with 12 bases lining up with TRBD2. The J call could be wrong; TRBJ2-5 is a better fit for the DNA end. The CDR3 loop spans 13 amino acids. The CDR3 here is CATGLAGRETQYF. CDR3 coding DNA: TGTGCCACCGGACTAGCGGGGAGGGAGACCCAGTACTTC.

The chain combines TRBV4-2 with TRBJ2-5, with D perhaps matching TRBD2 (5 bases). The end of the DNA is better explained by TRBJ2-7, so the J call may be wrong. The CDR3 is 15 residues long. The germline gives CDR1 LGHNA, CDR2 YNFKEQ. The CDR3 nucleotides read TGTGCCAGCAGCCAAGAGTGGGCCGGGACCTACGAGCAGTACTTC. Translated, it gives CASSQEWAGTYEQYF.

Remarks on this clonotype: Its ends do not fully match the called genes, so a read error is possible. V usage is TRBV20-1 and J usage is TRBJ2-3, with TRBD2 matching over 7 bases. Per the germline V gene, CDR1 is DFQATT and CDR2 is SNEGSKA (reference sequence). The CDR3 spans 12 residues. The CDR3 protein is CSARGGADTQYF. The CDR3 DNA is TGCAGTGCTAGGGGAGGGGCAGATACGCAGTACTTT.

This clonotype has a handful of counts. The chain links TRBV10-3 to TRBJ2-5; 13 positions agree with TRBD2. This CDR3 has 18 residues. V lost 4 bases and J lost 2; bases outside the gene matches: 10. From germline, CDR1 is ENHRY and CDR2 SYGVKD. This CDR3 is CAISAGLAGSIRQETQYF. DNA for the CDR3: TGTGCCATCAGTGCGGGACTAGCGGGGAGCATTCGGCAAGAGACCCAGTACTTC.

As DNA, the CDR3 is TGCGCCAGCAGCCAAGTGTTTGGTGGGGGTCTTTACAATGAGCAGTTCTTC. Translating gives CASSQVFGGGLYNEQFF. The chain couples TRBV4-1 to TRBJ2-1; either TRBD1 or TRBD2 may fit D (5 bases each). The CDR3 covers 17 residues. Trimming removed 1 base at V and 4 bases at J, with 17 bases between. Germline V gene data show CDR1 as MGHRA and CDR2 as YSYEKL.

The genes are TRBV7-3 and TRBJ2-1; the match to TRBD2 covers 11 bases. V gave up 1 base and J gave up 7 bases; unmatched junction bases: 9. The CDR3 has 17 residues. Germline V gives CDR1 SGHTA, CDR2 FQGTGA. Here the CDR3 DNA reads TGTGCCAGCAGCTTAATAGCGGGAGGGCTGTCGGGGAATGAGCAGTTCTTC. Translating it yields CASSLIAGGLSGNEQFF.

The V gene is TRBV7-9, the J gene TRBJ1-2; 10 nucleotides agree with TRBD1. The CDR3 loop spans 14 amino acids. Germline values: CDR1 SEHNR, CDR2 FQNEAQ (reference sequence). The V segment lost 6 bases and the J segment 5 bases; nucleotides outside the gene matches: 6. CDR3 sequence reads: CASRETGGGYGYTF. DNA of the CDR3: TGTGCCAGCAGGGAGACAGGGGGCGGATATGGCTACACCTTC. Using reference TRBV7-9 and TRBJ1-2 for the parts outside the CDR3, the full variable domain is DTGVSQNPRHKITKRGQNVTFRCDPISEHNRLYWYRQTLGQGPEFLTYFQNEAQLEKSRLLSDRFSAERPKGSFSTLEIQRTEQGDSAMYLCASRETGGGYGYTFGSGTRLTVV.

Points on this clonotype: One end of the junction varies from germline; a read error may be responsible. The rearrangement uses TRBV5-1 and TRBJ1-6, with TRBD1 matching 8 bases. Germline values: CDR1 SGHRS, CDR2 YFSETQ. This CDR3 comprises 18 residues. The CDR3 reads CASSLGLQGDAPNSPPHF. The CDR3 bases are TGCGCCAGCAGCTTGGGGTTACAGGGGGACGCCCCCAATTCACCCCCCCACTTT.